The 22 T cell receptor beta chains reported below all come from one sample, sequenced in a study of Graves' ophthalmopathy and Graves' hyperthyroidism. RNA transcripts served as template for amplifying TCR beta CDR3 sequences. First-round RT-PCR used HTBI primers; second-round multiplex PCR followed. TCRdb re-called the multiplex PCR reads through MiXCR, storing one row per CDR3 protein. The profile covers more than 1,000,000 distinct CDR3 sequences, with 35% to 45% appearing a single time and around 10% taken by the ten largest. The sequenced sample was peripheral blood or thyroid tissue (not recorded which). The receptors derive from an adult man with Graves' hyperthyroidism.

This clonotype has a single count. The chain combines TRBV10-3 with TRBJ1-4; 8 positions agree with TRBD1. The CDR3 spans 15 residues. The germline gives CDR1 ENHRY, CDR2 SYGVKD. J gave up 7 bases and V 10 bases, and 14 bases lay outside the gene matches. The CDR3 sequence is CASSAQGARVEKLFF. In DNA, the CDR3 is TGTGCCAGCAGCGCGCAGGGGGCGCGGGTTGAAAAACTGTTTTTT.

This clonotype was seen a handful of times. V usage is TRBV7-9 and J usage is TRBJ2-7, with no clear D. The CDR3 spans 15 residues. The germline V gene has CDR1 SEHNR and CDR2 FQNEAQ (reference sequence). The V end was cut by 4 bases, the J end by 3 bases, with 16 bases between. CDR3 region: CASSSWGSLDYEQYF. The CDR3 DNA sequence: TGTGCCAGCAGCTCGTGGGGATCTTTAGACTACGAGCAGTACTTC.

The chain combines TRBV2 with TRBJ1-2, with D unresolved. Per the germline V gene, CDR1 is SNHLY and CDR2 is FYNNEI. The V end lost 7 bases, the J end lost 12 bases, and 15 bases lay between the germline ends. CDR3 size: 11 residues. The CDR3 loop is CASKQNSGNTF. CDR3 nucleotides: TGTGCCAGCAAGCAGAACTCTGGAAACACCTTC.

The chain recombines TRBV9 with TRBJ2-5, with 10 positions matching TRBD2. V lost 4 bases and J lost 4; bases outside the gene matches: 13. Germline CDR1 and CDR2: SGDLS and YYNGEE. The CDR3 has 17 amino acids. CDR3 in amino acids: CASSLLLGLAGVETQYF. The CDR3 DNA is TGTGCCAGCAGCCTACTTCTTGGGCTAGCGGGAGTAGAGACCCAGTACTTC.

Worth noting for this clonotype: It is likely a read error, because the conserved phenylalanine at the end of the CDR3 is missing. Because the CDR3's place on the DNA is in doubt, the DNA is left out and the CDR3 is given as listed by TCRdb. The J gene is TRBJ2-7, the V gene TRBV29-1; TRBD1, the D gene given by the table, was not confirmed from the DNA. Germline loops: CDR1 SQVTM, CDR2 ANQGSEA. The CDR3 is 10 residues long, counting both termini. CDR3 protein: CSVVGGQGDY.

The chain carries TRBV7-8 and TRBJ1-1; 9 bases fit TRBD1. V shed 6 bases, J shed 1 base, and the junction held 6 bases outside the gene matches. CDR1 and CDR2 (germline): SGHVS, FQNEAQ. This CDR3 has 15 residues. CDR3 region: CASRSGTGRNTEAFF. In nucleotides, the CDR3 is TGTGCCAGCAGGTCTGGGACAGGGCGGAACACTGAAGCTTTCTTT.

This clonotype was detected only a few times. The chain combines TRBV5-4 with TRBJ1-4, with D possibly being TRBD1 (6 bases). Germline assignment: CDR1 SGHNT and CDR2 YYREEE (reference sequence). The CDR3 has 14 amino acids. The V gene lost 0 bases and the J gene lost 8 bases, with 11 bases spanning the gap. CDR3 in DNA: TGTGCCAGCAGCTTGGAGGCAGGGGACGAAAAACTGTTTTTT. Amino acids: CASSLEAGDEKLFF.

This clonotype was recorded only once. The chain uses TRBV25-1 and TRBJ1-4, with D perhaps matching TRBD1 (5 bases). The CDR3 has 14 residues. Trimming left V 3 bases short and J 3 bases short, with 8 bases between. Germline-derived CDR1 and CDR2 are MGHDK and SYGVNS. The CDR3 spells CASSDPRANEKLFF. CDR3 nucleotides: TGTGCCAGCAGTGATCCCAGGGCTAATGAAAAACTGTTTTTT.

Many counts were recorded for this clonotype. This chain uses TRBV19 with TRBJ1-1; 9 positions match TRBD1. Per germline, CDR1 LNHDA and CDR2 SQIVND (reference sequence). Trimming at V came to 7 bases and at J to 2 bases, leaving 5 bases not matched to a gene. The CDR3 has 14 amino acids. As DNA, the CDR3 is TGTGCCAGTAAGAAACAGGGGGCTAACACTGAAGCTTTCTTT. This gives the protein CASKKQGANTEAFF.

This clonotype has a count of ten or more. The chain carries TRBV7-8 and TRBJ2-5; 8 bases map to TRBD1. Germline CDR1 SGHVS, CDR2 FQNEAQ. This CDR3 comprises 14 residues. The J segment lost 2 bases and the V segment lost 5 bases, leaving 4 bases of the junction unmatched. The CDR3 nucleotides read TGTGCCAGCAGCCCGTGGACAGGGCAAGAGACCCAGTACTTC. Translation gives CASSPWTGQETQYF.

The rearrangement joins TRBV7-2 to TRBJ1-5; D is unclear. This CDR3 has 15 amino acids. Trimming cost V 8 bases and J 7 bases, with 21 bases left between them. Germline V gene sequence: CDR1 SGHTA, CDR2 FQGNSA. In nucleotides, the CDR3 is TGTGCCAGCGGGCCTTTTGGGCGAGGGAACCAGCCCCAGCATTTT. Protein product: CASGPFGRGNQPQHF.

V and J are TRBV6-5 and TRBJ2-6, with D uncertain. CDR1 is MNHEY and CDR2 is SVGAGI in the germline V gene. The CDR3 sequence is 16 residues long. V lost 2 bases and J 1 base, leaving 9 bases between the germline ends. DNA for the CDR3: TGTGCCAGCAGTTACATTCCGAATTCTGGGGCCAACGTCCTGACTTTC. Amino acids: CASSYIPNSGANVLTF.

This clonotype occurred a few times. The chain uses TRBV7-9 and TRBJ2-2, with D tentatively TRBD1 (6 bases). V was clipped by 5 bases and J by 6 bases, with 10 bases between them. The CDR3 consists of 13 residues. CDR1 is SEHNR and CDR2 is FQNEAQ in the germline V gene (reference sequence). The CDR3 region is CASSPQGSGELFF. CDR3 nucleotide sequence: TGTGCCAGCAGCCCCCAGGGGTCCGGGGAGCTGTTTTTT.

Ten or more counts support this clonotype. The chain links TRBV10-3 to TRBJ1-5; D may be TRBD1 (5 bases). The CDR3 is 14 amino acids. CDR1 and CDR2 from the germline V gene are ENHRY and SYGVKD. The V gene lost 5 bases and the J gene lost 4 bases, with 12 bases spanning the gap. The CDR3 loop reads CAISPVGGNQPQHF. The CDR3 bases are TGTGCCATCAGTCCGGTGGGGGGTAATCAGCCCCAGCATTTT.

In its sample, this clonotype was seen many times. The V and J genes are TRBV5-8 and TRBJ1-1; maybe TRBD1 (5 bases). The V end lost 1 base, the J end lost 5 bases, and 12 bases lay between the germline ends. This CDR3 spans 14 amino acids. Germline V gene data show CDR1 as SGHTS and CDR2 as YDEGEE. CDR3 region: CASSLLQGWTEAFF. CDR3 DNA sequence: TGTGCCAGCAGCTTGTTGCAGGGTTGGACTGAAGCTTTCTTT.

As concerns this clonotype: Possible read error: a much larger clone is one base away. This chain connects TRBV20-1 to TRBJ1-4; tentatively, D is TRBD1 (6 bases). The CDR3 extends over 14 amino acids. CDR1 DFQATT and CDR2 SNEGSKA come from the germline V gene (reference sequence). The CDR3 sequence: CSARGTEVVETLFF. CDR3 bases: TGCAGTGCTAGAGGGACAGAGGTGGTTGAAACACTGTTTTTT.

The chain employs TRBV4-3 and TRBJ2-7; 8 bases are a match to TRBD1. This CDR3 spans 16 amino acids. J was trimmed by 5 bases and V by 2 bases; bases with no gene match: 11. The V gene's germline CDR1 is LGHNA and CDR2 YSLEER. This CDR3 is CASSQLWGQGANEQYF. The CDR3 DNA reads TGCGCCAGCAGCCAATTGTGGGGGCAGGGGGCCAACGAGCAGTACTTC.

V usage is TRBV20-1 and J usage is TRBJ2-5; TRBD1 or TRBD2 may be the D gene (6 bases each). The length of the CDR3 is 14 residues. Germline V gene lookup returns CDR1 DFQATT and CDR2 SNEGSKA (reference sequence). Trimming left V 6 bases short and J 5 bases short, with 19 bases between. CDR3 sequence reads: CSANPVGGRETQYF. CDR3 nucleotide sequence: TGCAGTGCAAATCCGGTGGGGGGCAGGGAGACCCAGTACTTC.

The chain joins TRBV7-2 to TRBJ2-7; D gene ambiguous. Trimming left V 5 bases short and J 0 bases short, with 17 bases between. This CDR3 spans 16 amino acids. The V gene's germline CDR1 is SGHTA and CDR2 FQGNSA. The CDR3 DNA follows: TGTGCCAGCAGCAGTCGTGTTGGGTCCGCCTCCTACGAGCAGTACTTC. As protein: CASSSRVGSASYEQYF.

The chain carries TRBV19 and TRBJ2-7; 9 nucleotides agree with TRBD1. This CDR3 is built from 14 residues. Germline V gives CDR1 LNHDA, CDR2 SQIVND (reference sequence). V was pared by 11 bases and J by 5 bases, with 13 bases of the junction left unmatched. The CDR3 region is CAWSLGQGNNEQYF. CDR3 DNA: TGTGCCTGGAGCCTCGGACAGGGGAACAACGAGCAGTACTTC. Full variable domain (remainder filled in from reference TRBV19 and TRBJ2-7): DGGITQSPKYLFRKEGQNVTLSCEQNLNHDAMYWYRQDPGQGLRLIYYSQIVNDFQKGDIAEGYSVSREKKESFPLTVTSAQKNPTAFYLCAWSLGQGNNEQYFGPGTRLTVT.

The gene calls are TRBV7-9 and TRBJ1-4, with D possibly being TRBD1 (6 bases). V was trimmed by 6 bases and J by 6 bases, leaving 11 bases between them. Germline V CDR1 and CDR2: SEHNR, FQNEAQ (reference sequence). The CDR3 contains 13 residues. CDR3 coding DNA: TGTGCCAGCAGGGGACAAGAAGATGAAAAACTGTTTTTT. Its translation is CASRGQEDEKLFF.

This clonotype has just one count. The V gene is TRBV20-1, the J gene TRBJ1-1, with 8 bases identical to TRBD1. The V gene end was trimmed by 3 bases and the J gene end by 4 bases; junction bases not matched to a gene: 7. The CDR3 has 14 amino acids. Germline V CDR1 and CDR2: DFQATT, SNEGSKA (reference sequence). The CDR3 sequence is CSASGRGRATEAFF. In DNA form, the CDR3 reads TGCAGTGCTAGTGGCAGGGGGCGGGCCACTGAAGCTTTCTTT.